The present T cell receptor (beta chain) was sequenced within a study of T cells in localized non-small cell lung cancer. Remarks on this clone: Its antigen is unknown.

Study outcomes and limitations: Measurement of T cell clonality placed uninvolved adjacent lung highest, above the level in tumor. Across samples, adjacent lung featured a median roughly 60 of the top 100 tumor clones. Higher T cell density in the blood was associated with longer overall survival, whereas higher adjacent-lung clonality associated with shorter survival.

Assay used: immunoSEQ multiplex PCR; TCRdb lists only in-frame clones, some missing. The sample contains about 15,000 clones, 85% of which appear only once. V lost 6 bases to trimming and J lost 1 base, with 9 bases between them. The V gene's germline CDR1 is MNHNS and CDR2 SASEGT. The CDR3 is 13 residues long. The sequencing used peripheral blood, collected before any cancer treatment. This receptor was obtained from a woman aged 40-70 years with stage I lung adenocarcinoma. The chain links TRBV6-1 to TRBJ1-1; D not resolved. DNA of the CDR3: TGTGCCAGCAGGGCCAGCTGGAACACTGAAGCTTTCTTT. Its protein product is CASRASWNTEAFF.